This TCR beta chain was recorded in a study of blood T cell repertoires in COVID-19. Germline CDR1 is SGHRS and CDR2 is YFSETQ. V dropped 6 bases and J dropped 0; count of bases not matched to a gene: 6. This CDR3 is 16 amino acids long. The assay was immunoSEQ multiplex PCR, and TCRdb's table has in-frame clones only and misses some. The table shows 150,000 to 200,000 clones, with about 90% occurring only once. The chain joins TRBV5-1 to TRBJ2-3; 11 bases are a match to TRBD2. This TCR was sampled from a man aged 55-75 years with active or convalescent COVID-19. The sequencing input was peripheral blood. This chain's CDR3 is CASTTSGGRSTDTQYF. CDR3 sequence (DNA): TGCGCCAGCACTACTAGCGGGGGTCGTAGCACAGATACGCAGTATTTT.